The 13 T cell receptor beta chains listed next were all sequenced from one sample in a study of blood T cell repertoires in COVID-19. This table comes from immunoSEQ multiplex PCR, and its TCRdb copy is limited to in-frame clones, with some not included. The sample lists just under 350,000 clones, about 90% occurring once. Sequenced material: peripheral blood. Every receptor here comes from a woman aged 50 to 65 with COVID-19, enrolled during active disease.

This chain's CDR3 is CASSLTGTSSDTQYF. CDR3 sequence (DNA): TGCGCCAGCAGCTTGACTGGGACTAGCTCAGATACGCAGTATTTT. This chain links TRBV5-1 with TRBJ2-3, with TRBD2 identical over 9 bases. This CDR3 spans 15 amino acids. Germline CDR1 and CDR2: SGHRS and YFSETQ. J was trimmed by 4 bases and V by 1 base; bases with no gene match: 4.

This rearrangement joins TRBV2 to TRBJ1-5; D gene ambiguous. The V end was cut by 6 bases, the J end by 2 bases, with 8 bases between. Germline CDR1 reads SNHLY; CDR2 reads FYNNEI. The CDR3 totals 13 residues. CDR3 protein: CASSAHGNQPQHF. DNA of the CDR3: TGTGCCAGCAGCGCACACGGCAATCAGCCCCAGCATTTT.

The chain recombines TRBV5-4 with TRBJ2-7; 10 bases are shared with TRBD2. Germline CDR1 and CDR2: SGHNT and YYREEE (reference sequence). The CDR3 loop spans 16 amino acids. V dropped 1 base and J dropped 3; count of bases not matched to a gene: 7. In DNA form, the CDR3 reads TGTGCCAGCAGCTTGTTAGGCAGGACTAGCGGCTACGAGCAGTACTTC. Translating it yields CASSLLGRTSGYEQYF.

This chain joins TRBV5-4 and TRBJ2-7; D may be TRBD1 (6 bases). CDR1 is SGHNT and CDR2 is YYREEE in the germline V gene (reference sequence). V was cut by 0 bases and J by 1 base, with 14 bases left in between. The CDR3 loop spans 16 amino acids. The CDR3 DNA is TGTGCCAGCAGCTTGGGAGCGACAGGCTCTTCCTACGAGCAGTACTTC. Protein: CASSLGATGSSYEQYF.

The chain carries TRBV7-9 and TRBJ1-4; TRBD1 is a possible D gene (5 bases). Germline V gene data show CDR1 as SEHNR and CDR2 as FQNEAQ (reference sequence). V was pared by 1 base and J by 5 bases, with 17 bases between. The CDR3 runs 17 residues. CDR3 sequence (DNA): TGTGCCAGCAGCTTAGTCTCCGTCAGGGAGGGGAATGAAAAACTGTTTTTT. It is translated as CASSLVSVREGNEKLFF.

The chain recombines TRBV5-1 with TRBJ1-4, with TRBD1 identical over 7 bases. V trimming: 0 bases; J trimming: 7 bases; junction bases outside the gene matches: 6. The CDR3 contains 15 residues. The germline V gene has CDR1 SGHRS and CDR2 YFSETQ. CDR3 coding DNA: TGCGCCAGCAGCTTGGGACAGGGATTCGTTGAAAAACTGTTTTTT. It encodes CASSLGQGFVEKLFF. Full variable domain (outside the CDR3, taken from reference TRBV5-1 and TRBJ1-4): KAGVTQTPRYLIKTRGQQVTLSCSPISGHRSVSWYQQTPGQGLQFLFEYFSETQRNKGNFPGRFSGRQFSNSRSEMNVSTLELGDSALYLCASSLGQGFVEKLFFGSGTQLSVL.

The V gene is TRBV13, the J gene TRBJ1-1, with 7 nucleotides matching TRBD1. With 5 bases clipped from V and 5 bases from J, the junction kept 11 bases outside the gene matches. The germline gives CDR1 PRHDT, CDR2 FYEKMQ (reference sequence). This CDR3 is built from 15 residues. CDR3 nucleotide sequence: TGTGCCAGCAGCCCAAACAGGGGTAGCAGGACTGAAGCTTTCTTT. As protein: CASSPNRGSRTEAFF.

Concerning this clone itself: This same CDR3 is encoded by further DNA sequences in the sample. The V gene is TRBV24-1, the J gene TRBJ1-2; 8 bases agree with TRBD1. The CDR3 extends over 14 amino acids. Germline CDR1 and CDR2: KGHDR and SFDVKD. Germline trimming cut 4 bases from V and 4 bases from J; bases unmatched to any gene: 4. The CDR3 nucleotides read TGTGCCACCAGTGACTCCGGGACAGGCTATGGCTACACCTTC. The encoded protein is CATSDSGTGYGYTF.

This clone has more than one count but fewer than ten. The rearrangement links TRBV11-3 to TRBJ2-7; D may be TRBD1 (6 bases). CDR1 is SGHNT and CDR2 is YENEEA in the germline V gene. The CDR3 runs to 15 residues. V shed 1 base and J shed 3 bases, with 13 bases lying between them. The DNA for the CDR3 is TGTGCCAGCAGCTTAGGGGGTCAGGGGAGCTACGAGCAGTACTTC. Translating gives CASSLGGQGSYEQYF.

This clone came up once. The chain couples TRBV5-8 to TRBJ2-7; 8 positions match TRBD1. CDR3 size: 15 residues. CDR1 is SGHTS and CDR2 is YDEGEE in the germline V gene. After removal of 4 bases from V and 3 bases from J, the junction contained 9 bases not matched to a gene. This chain's CDR3 is CASSVGQGGHYEQYF. CDR3 bases: TGTGCCAGCAGCGTCGGACAGGGCGGCCACTACGAGCAGTACTTC.

The chain combines TRBV7-2 with TRBJ2-7; D perhaps matches TRBD1 (5 bases). The J call may be incorrect, as the DNA end agrees better with TRBJ2-1. The CDR3 is 12 amino acids. Germline assignment: CDR1 SGHTA and CDR2 FQGNSA. The CDR3 region is CASSLGGYEQFF. The CDR3 DNA reads as TGTGCCAGCAGCTTAGGGGGCTATGAGCAGTTCTTC.

This chain joins TRBV7-2 and TRBJ1-5, with 9 positions matching TRBD1. The CDR3 contains 15 residues. V was clipped by 4 bases and J by 4 bases; unmatched bases: 5. CDR1 is SGHTA, CDR2 FQGNSA, per germline. CDR3 DNA: TGTGCCAGCAGCTCCGGGACAGGGTGGAATCAGCCCCAGCATTTT. This translates into CASSSGTGWNQPQHF.

The J gene is TRBJ2-3, the V gene TRBV10-2; TRBD2 aligns across 8 bases. The CDR3 length is 15 residues. Germline CDR1 is WSHSY and CDR2 is SAAADI. With 4 bases clipped from V and 5 bases from J, the junction kept 8 bases outside the gene matches. This CDR3 reads CASSVGAGAVDTQYF. DNA for the CDR3: TGCGCCAGCAGTGTCGGAGCGGGAGCGGTAGATACGCAGTATTTT.